The 31 T cell receptor beta chains reported below all come from one sample, sequenced in a study of T-cell reconstitution after alpha-beta-depleted transplantation in children. The TCRbeta library was prepared with unique molecular identifiers. TCRdb reanalysed the PCR reads using MiXCR and keeps one entry per CDR3 protein. The sample has roughly 490,000 distinct CDR3 sequences, more than 9.5% seen once. Sequenced here: PBMCs, mostly from graft donor cells, sampled 180 days after TCRalphabeta/CD19-depleted stem cell transplant. The receptor source for this set is a female patient aged 2-10 years who had a stem cell transplant for aplastic anemia, so the T cells may come from the graft donor.

J is TRBJ2-7 and V is TRBV15, with D possibly matching TRBD2 (6 bases). V lost 4 bases and J lost 6, with 13 bases in between. Per the germline V gene, CDR1 is LNHNV and CDR2 is YYDKDF (reference sequence). The CDR3 covers 13 residues. In DNA form, the CDR3 reads TGTGCCACCAGCAACATAGGGAGGAGCGAGCAGTACGTC. It encodes CATSNIGRSEQYV.

The rearrangement uses TRBV20-1 and TRBJ2-7; TRBD2 might be the D (5 bases). Trimming pared 0 bases from V and 3 bases from J, leaving 12 bases between. Germline values: CDR1 DFQATT, CDR2 SNEGSKA (reference sequence). This CDR3 comprises 14 residues. In DNA, the CDR3 is TGCAGTGCTAGAGATCGGAGCGGATACTACGAGCAGTACTTC. The encoded protein is CSARDRSGYYEQYF.

The chain couples TRBV20-1 to TRBJ2-2; TRBD2 matches 9 bases. The CDR3 runs to 16 residues. The V segment lost 1 base and the J segment 2 bases; nucleotides outside the gene matches: 5. The germline CDR1 and CDR2 sequences are DFQATT and SNEGSKA (reference sequence). The chain's CDR3 is CSARVSGRTNTGELFF. CDR3 coding DNA: TGCAGTGCTAGAGTCAGCGGGAGGACCAACACCGGGGAGCTGTTTTTT.

This clonotype was detected only a few times. The chain couples TRBV28 to TRBJ2-7, with unresolved D. Trimming stripped 5 bases from V and 3 bases from J, with 14 bases between. CDR1 and CDR2 (germline): MDHEN, SYDVKM. The CDR3 spans 14 residues. The CDR3 coding sequence is TGTGCCAGCAGTGGCTCGGGCCGCATCTACGAGCAGTACTTC. It encodes CASSGSGRIYEQYF.

Ten or more counts support this clonotype. The chain is built from TRBV28 and TRBJ1-4; unclear D gene. Germline loops: CDR1 MDHEN, CDR2 SYDVKM. The CDR3 has 14 amino acids. Deletions cut 3 bases from V and 5 bases from J, with 10 bases between. CDR3 protein: CASSFAGTNEKLFF. The DNA for the CDR3 is TGTGCCAGCAGTTTCGCAGGCACAAATGAAAAACTGTTTTTT.

This clonotype was counted between two and nine times. The chain recombines TRBV24-1 with TRBJ1-1; D is undetermined. The CDR3 has 15 amino acids. Germline CDR1 KGHDR, CDR2 SFDVKD. The V end was cut by 4 bases, the J end by 4 bases, with 15 bases between. The CDR3 bases are TGTGCCACCAGTGACAAGACTGGAAAGGGCACTGAAGCTTTCTTT. Encoded protein: CATSDKTGKGTEAFF.

In its sample, this clonotype was seen many times. J is TRBJ2-7 and V is TRBV5-1, with 8 bases fitting TRBD1. This CDR3 has 14 residues. The germline V gene encodes CDR1 SGHRS and CDR2 YFSETQ. V lost 0 bases, J lost 5 bases, and 4 bases stayed unmatched. The DNA for the CDR3 is TGCGCCAGCAGCTTGGACAGGGGGTTTCACGAGCAGTACGTC. It translates to CASSLDRGFHEQYV.

V is TRBV4-3 and J is TRBJ2-2, with 7 bases that match TRBD2. The junction had 14 bases not matched to a gene; V was cut back by 0 bases and J by 4 bases. This CDR3 spans 19 amino acids. CDR1 LGHNA and CDR2 YSLEER come from the germline V gene. Written as DNA, the CDR3 is TGCGCCAGCAGCCAAGATACCACCTGGGGGGGTGGTGCCACCGGGGAGCTGTTTTTT. Its protein is CASSQDTTWGGGATGELFF.

The gene calls are TRBV7-2 and TRBJ2-3; D assignment may be TRBD1 or TRBD2 (5 bases each). Trimming shortened V by 6 bases and J by 4 bases, and 17 bases separated the two germline ends. Germline V CDR1 and CDR2: SGHTA, FQGNSA. The CDR3 sequence is 15 residues long. CDR3 region: CASRTAGLSADTQYF. CDR3 nucleotides: TGTGCCAGCAGGACGGCAGGGCTTAGCGCAGATACGCAGTATTTT.

V and J are TRBV28 and TRBJ2-5; the match to TRBD2 covers 13 bases. There are 17 residues in the CDR3. Germline-derived CDR1 and CDR2 are MDHEN and SYDVKM. V lost 5 bases, J lost 5 bases, and 11 bases stayed unmatched. CDR3 nucleotides: TGTGCCAGCAGTCCTCGACTAGCGGGAGGTTTGAGGGAGACCCAGTACTTC. This encodes CASSPRLAGGLRETQYF. Full variable domain (outside the CDR3, taken from reference TRBV28 and TRBJ2-5): DVKVTQSSRYLVKRTGEKVFLECVQDMDHENMFWYRQDPGLGLRLIYFSYDVKMKEKGDIPEGYSVSREKKERFSLILESASTNQTSMYLCASSPRLAGGLRETQYFGPGTRLLVL.

This clonotype occurred many times. V and J are TRBV24-1 and TRBJ2-5; 7 nucleotides agree with TRBD1. The J segment lost 6 bases and the V segment lost 1 base, leaving 25 bases of the junction unmatched. Germline V gene data show CDR1 as KGHDR and CDR2 as SFDVKD. The CDR3 has 21 amino acids. CDR3 in DNA: TGTGCCACCAGTGATTTAAACCGGGACAGCCAGACTGACAAGGACATGAAGACCCAGTACTTC. It yields the protein CATSDLNRDSQTDKDMKTQYF.

The gene calls are TRBV24-1 and TRBJ2-3; 9 bases agree with TRBD1. The CDR3 is made up of 19 amino acids. Germline V gene sequence: CDR1 KGHDR, CDR2 SFDVKD. The CDR3 loop reads CAASDFPGTGTGNTDTQYF. In DNA form, the CDR3 reads TGTGCGGCCAGTGATTTCCCAGGTACCGGGACAGGGAACACAGATACGCAGTATTTT.

This clonotype has more than one count but fewer than ten. The chain is built from TRBV7-2 and TRBJ2-1; 7 nucleotides match TRBD2. This CDR3 is built from 16 residues. The V gene end was trimmed by 5 bases and the J gene end by 4 bases; junction bases not matched to a gene: 11. Per germline, CDR1 SGHTA and CDR2 FQGNSA. The DNA of the CDR3 is TGTGCCAGCAGCGTCCTGGGACTACGGCATTACAATGAGCAGTTCTTC. Translation: CASSVLGLRHYNEQFF.

This clonotype was counted a few times. The chain uses TRBV7-6 and TRBJ2-1; D remains unclear. The CDR3 spans 14 residues. CDR1 is SGHVS, CDR2 FNYEAQ, per germline. V lost 1 base and J lost 5, with 9 bases in between. CDR3 sequence: CASSLVTENNEQFF. In DNA form, the CDR3 reads TGTGCCAGCAGCTTAGTAACAGAAAACAATGAGCAGTTCTTC.

This clonotype was picked up a small number of times. This chain connects TRBV24-1 to TRBJ2-1; 11 nucleotides align to TRBD2. From germline, CDR1 is KGHDR and CDR2 SFDVKD. After removal of 9 bases from V and 7 bases from J, the junction contained 7 bases not matched to a gene. The CDR3 contains 14 residues. CDR3 coding DNA: TGTGCCACCCAACTAGCGGGAGACTGGAATGAGCAGTTCTTC. Amino acids: CATQLAGDWNEQFF.

This clonotype has a handful of counts. The V gene is TRBV18, the J gene TRBJ2-1; TRBD2 aligns across 16 bases. Losses at the gene ends were 7 bases for V and 0 bases for J; bases not matched to a gene: 6. Germline CDR1 reads KGHSH; CDR2 reads LQKENI. This CDR3 is built from 18 residues. CDR3 bases: TGTGCCAGCTTCCCGGGACTAGCGGGAGGGAGCTCCTACAATGAGCAGTTCTTC. Amino acid sequence: CASFPGLAGGSSYNEQFF.

Only a few counts were recorded for this clonotype. The rearrangement joins TRBV28 to TRBJ1-2; the D is unclear. CDR3 size: 13 residues. Germline-derived CDR1 and CDR2 are MDHEN and SYDVKM. Trimming cost V 9 bases and J 2 bases, with 13 bases left between them. The CDR3 sequence: CASLDGRNYGYTF. The CDR3 DNA reads TGTGCCAGTTTGGACGGTAGAAACTATGGCTACACCTTC.

There are a few counts of this clonotype. The chain links TRBV9 to TRBJ2-7; either TRBD1 or TRBD2 may supply D (5 bases each). The CDR3 runs to 14 residues. The V gene's germline CDR1 is SGDLS and CDR2 YYNGEE. V dropped 4 bases and J dropped 3 bases, with 14 bases sitting between them. In nucleotides, the CDR3 is TGTGCCAGCAGCCTCGCCGGGGCCGGCTACGAGCAGTACTTC. This sequence encodes CASSLAGAGYEQYF. The full variable domain, in which reference TRBV9 and TRBJ2-7 provide the parts outside the CDR3, is DSGVTQTPKHLITATGQRVTLRCSPRSGDLSVYWYQQSLDQGLQFLIQYYNGEERAKGNILERFSAQQFPDLHSELNLSSLELGDSALYFCASSLAGAGYEQYFGPGTRLTVT.

CDR3 sequence reads: CASSLLRNSYEQYF. In nucleotides, the CDR3 is TGTGCCAGCAGTCTCTTACGGAACTCCTACGAGCAGTACTTC. The V call is TRBV27, the J call TRBJ2-7, with D uncertain. The germline CDR1 and CDR2 sequences are MNHEY and SMNVEV (reference sequence). V was pared by 5 bases and J by 0 bases, with 11 bases between. CDR3 length: 14 amino acids.

This clonotype has only a few counts. The chain employs TRBV11-2 and TRBJ2-1, with 11 bases that match TRBD2. J gave up 9 bases and V 5 bases, and 12 bases lay outside the gene matches. Per germline, CDR1 SGHAT and CDR2 FQNNGV. This CDR3 region has 16 residues. In DNA, the CDR3 is TGTGCCAGCAGCGGCATACTAGCGGGAGATGCGGTTGAGCAGTTCTTC. Translation gives CASSGILAGDAVEQFF.

The chain is built from TRBV6-2 or TRBV6-3 and TRBJ2-7; 11 nucleotides match TRBD1. Germline V lookup: CDR1 MNHEY, CDR2 SVGEGT. This CDR3 has 14 amino acids. J lost 6 bases, V lost 2 bases, and 3 bases had no gene match. The CDR3 nucleotides are TGTGCCAGCAGTTACCCCGGGACAGGGGGCGAGCAGTACGTC. Protein sequence: CASSYPGTGGEQYV.

The V and J genes are TRBV6-1 and TRBJ2-3; weak D call: TRBD2 (6 bases). This CDR3 contains 14 residues. Trimming removed 7 bases from V and 2 bases from J, with 13 bases in between. CDR1 and CDR2 from the germline V gene are MNHNS and SASEGT. The CDR3 DNA reads as TGTGCCAGCATGGACCGGGGACTCACAGATACGCAGTATTTT. Protein sequence: CASMDRGLTDTQYF.

The chain links TRBV29-1 to TRBJ2-5; TRBD2 matches at 8 bases. The CDR3 covers 14 residues. CDR1 and CDR2 from the germline V gene are SQVTM and ANQGSEA. Trimming cost V 5 bases and J 1 base; bases outside gene matches: 6. CDR3 protein: CSVRAGGAQETQYF. The CDR3 coding sequence is TGCAGCGTTCGTGCCGGGGGGGCCCAAGAGACCCAGTACTTC.

This clonotype was detected a few times. The genes are TRBV7-2 and TRBJ1-1, with D unclear. Per the germline V gene, CDR1 is SGHTA and CDR2 is FQGNSA. CDR3 length: 14 amino acids. Deletions cut 1 base from V and 2 bases from J, with 8 bases between. CDR3 bases: TGTGCCAGCAGCTTAGTTGCGATAAACACTGAAGCTTTCTTT. Amino acids: CASSLVAINTEAFF.

This clonotype was seen many times. The chain links TRBV5-1 to TRBJ2-5; tentatively, D is TRBD2 (5 bases). CDR3 length: 15 amino acids. The germline V gene encodes CDR1 SGHRS and CDR2 YFSETQ. Trimming stripped 1 base from V and 5 bases from J, with 15 bases between. This chain's CDR3 is CASSLSRRGEETQYF. For the CDR3, the DNA is TGCGCCAGCAGCTTGTCACGCCGGGGTGAGGAGACCCAGTACTTC.

The chain has TRBV4-2 and TRBJ2-7, with a possible D match to TRBD2 (6 bases). CDR1 is LGHNA and CDR2 is YNFKEQ in the germline V gene. The V and J ends lost 1 base and 0 bases respectively, with 10 bases between them. The CDR3 loop spans 15 amino acids. The CDR3 spells CASSQVEGYSYEQYF. The CDR3 coding sequence is TGTGCCAGCAGCCAAGTGGAGGGTTACTCCTACGAGCAGTACTTC.

The chain recombines TRBV7-2 with TRBJ1-1; D unresolved. Trimming pared 4 bases from V and 6 bases from J, leaving 12 bases between. Germline loops: CDR1 SGHTA, CDR2 FQGNSA. The CDR3 is 13 residues long. The CDR3 sequence is CASSSRSRAEAFF. The CDR3 nucleotides are TGTGCCAGCAGCTCGCGCAGCCGTGCTGAAGCTTTCTTT.

CDR3 in DNA: TGTGCCAGCAGCTTAATTCGGGGCTCCTACAATGAGCAGTTCTTC. Translation gives CASSLIRGSYNEQFF. The chain joins TRBV11-2 to TRBJ2-1; maybe TRBD2 (5 bases). The V end was cut by 2 bases, the J end by 0 bases, with 8 bases between. CDR1 and CDR2 from the germline V gene are SGHAT and FQNNGV. The CDR3 contains 15 residues.

This clonotype appeared a few times. The chain employs TRBV5-1 and TRBJ2-7; TRBD2 matches at 7 bases. The CDR3 sequence is 22 residues long. Trimming took 4 bases from V and 7 from J; bases not matched to a gene: 35. Germline CDR1 and CDR2: SGHRS and YFSETQ. The CDR3 here is CASSPLGGSNPGGSGSLWEQYF. In nucleotides, the CDR3 is TGCGCCAGCAGCCCTCTCGGGGGATCCAATCCTGGTGGTAGCGGGTCATTATGGGAGCAGTACTTC.

This clonotype was seen a few times. The chain recombines TRBV19 with TRBJ2-3; 11 bases map to TRBD1. The length of the CDR3 is 16 residues. Germline CDR1 reads LNHDA; CDR2 reads SQIVND (reference sequence). After removal of 7 bases from V and 4 bases from J, the junction contained 10 bases not matched to a gene. The CDR3 here is CASTTRGQGGPDTQYF. CDR3 bases: TGTGCCAGTACCACCCGGGGACAGGGGGGCCCAGATACGCAGTATTTT.

This clonotype appeared a few times. The rearrangement uses TRBV28 and TRBJ2-7; 11 nucleotides agree with TRBD2. V lost 7 bases and J lost 7; bases outside the gene matches: 15. This CDR3 comprises 16 residues. Germline CDR1 and CDR2: MDHEN and SYDVKM. The CDR3 nucleotides are TGTGCCAGCACCTTGGTGCGGCTAGCGGGAGGAGGTGAGCAGTACTTC. Protein product: CASTLVRLAGGGEQYF.